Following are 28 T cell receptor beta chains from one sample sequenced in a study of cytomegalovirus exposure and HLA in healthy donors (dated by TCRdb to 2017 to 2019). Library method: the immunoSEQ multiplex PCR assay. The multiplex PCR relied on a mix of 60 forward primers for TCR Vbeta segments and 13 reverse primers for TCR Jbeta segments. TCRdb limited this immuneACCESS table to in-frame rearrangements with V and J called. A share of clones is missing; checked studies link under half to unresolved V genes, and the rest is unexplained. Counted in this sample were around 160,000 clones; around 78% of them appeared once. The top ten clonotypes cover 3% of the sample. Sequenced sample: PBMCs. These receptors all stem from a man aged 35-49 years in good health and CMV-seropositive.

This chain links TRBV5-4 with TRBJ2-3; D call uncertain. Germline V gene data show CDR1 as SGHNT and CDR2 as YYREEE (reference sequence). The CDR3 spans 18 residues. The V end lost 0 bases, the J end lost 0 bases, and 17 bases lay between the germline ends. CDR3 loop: CASSLGLLFLTSTDTQYF. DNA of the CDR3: TGTGCCAGCAGCTTGGGACTCCTCTTTCTTACTAGCACAGATACGCAGTATTTT.

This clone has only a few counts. The CDR3 protein is CASSSFYEGNTEAFF. The CDR3 DNA sequence: TGTGCCAGTAGTTCTTTTTATGAGGGGAACACTGAAGCTTTCTTT. The genes are TRBV19 and TRBJ1-1; D gene uncertain. CDR3 size: 15 residues. Looked up from germline, CDR1 is LNHDA and CDR2 is SQIVND (reference sequence). V lost 5 bases to trimming and J lost 1 base, with 14 bases between them.

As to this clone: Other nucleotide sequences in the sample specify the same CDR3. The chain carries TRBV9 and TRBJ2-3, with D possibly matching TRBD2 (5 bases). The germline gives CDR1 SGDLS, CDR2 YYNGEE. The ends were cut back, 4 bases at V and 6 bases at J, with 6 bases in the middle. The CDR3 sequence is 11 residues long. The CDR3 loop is CASSRGDTQYF. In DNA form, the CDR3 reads TGTGCCAGCAGCCGAGGGGATACGCAGTATTTT.

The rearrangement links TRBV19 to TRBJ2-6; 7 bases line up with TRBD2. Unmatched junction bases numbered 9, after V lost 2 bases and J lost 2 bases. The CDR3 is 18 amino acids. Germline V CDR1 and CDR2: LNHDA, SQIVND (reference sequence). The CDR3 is CASSIMGMGRAGANVLTF. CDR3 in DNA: TGTGCCAGTAGTATAATGGGAATGGGGAGGGCTGGGGCCAACGTCCTGACTTTC.

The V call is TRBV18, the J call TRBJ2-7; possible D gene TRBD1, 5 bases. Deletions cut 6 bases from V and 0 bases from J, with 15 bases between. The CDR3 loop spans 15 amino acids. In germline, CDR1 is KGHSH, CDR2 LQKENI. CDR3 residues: CASSVGAPSSYEQYF. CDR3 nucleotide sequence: TGTGCCAGCTCTGTAGGGGCCCCTAGCTCCTACGAGCAGTACTTC. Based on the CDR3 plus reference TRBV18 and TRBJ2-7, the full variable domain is NAGVMQNPRHLVRRRGQEARLRCSPMKGHSHVYWYRQLPEEGLKFMVYLQKENIIDESGMPKERFSAEFPKEGPSILRIQQVVRGDSAAYFCASSVGAPSSYEQYFGPGTRLTVT.

The CDR3 DNA is TGTGCCAGCAGCAAAGCTAGATACAATGAGCAGTTCTTC. Its translation: CASSKARYNEQFF. The J gene is TRBJ2-1, the V gene TRBV7-3; D remains unclear. From germline, CDR1 is SGHTA and CDR2 FQGTGA. The V and J ends lost 5 bases and 4 bases respectively, with 9 bases between them. The CDR3 runs 13 residues.

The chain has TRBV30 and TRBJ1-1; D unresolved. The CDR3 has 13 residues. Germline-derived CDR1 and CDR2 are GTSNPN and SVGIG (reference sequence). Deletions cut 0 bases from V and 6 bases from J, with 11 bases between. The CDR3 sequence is CAWSVGGMAEAFF. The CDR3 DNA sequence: TGTGCCTGGAGTGTAGGAGGGATGGCTGAAGCTTTCTTT.

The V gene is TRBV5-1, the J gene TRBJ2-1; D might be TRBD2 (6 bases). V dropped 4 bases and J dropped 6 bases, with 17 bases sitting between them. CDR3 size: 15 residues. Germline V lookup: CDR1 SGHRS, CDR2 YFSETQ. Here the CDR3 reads CASSPPERGINEQFF. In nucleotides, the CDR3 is TGCGCCAGCAGCCCCCCAGAGCGCGGGATCAATGAGCAGTTCTTC.

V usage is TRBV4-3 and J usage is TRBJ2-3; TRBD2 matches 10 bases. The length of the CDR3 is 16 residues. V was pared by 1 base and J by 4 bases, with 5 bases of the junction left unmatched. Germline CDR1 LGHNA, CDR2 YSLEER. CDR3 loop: CASSQGASGSADTQYF. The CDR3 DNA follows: TGCGCCAGCAGCCAAGGGGCTAGCGGGAGCGCAGATACGCAGTATTTT.

The CDR3 bases are TGTGCCAGTAGCATCGGACAGGTCTATAGCAATCAGCCCCAGCATTTT. Translation: CASSIGQVYSNQPQHF. J is TRBJ1-5 and V is TRBV19, with 7 bases matching TRBD1. The CDR3 covers 16 residues. J gave up 0 bases and V 6 bases, and 8 bases lay outside the gene matches. Germline V gene sequence: CDR1 LNHDA, CDR2 SQIVND (reference sequence).

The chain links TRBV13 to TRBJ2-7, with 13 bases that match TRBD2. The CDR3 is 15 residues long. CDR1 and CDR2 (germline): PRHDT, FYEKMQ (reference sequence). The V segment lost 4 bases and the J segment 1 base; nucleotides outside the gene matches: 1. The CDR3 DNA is TGTGCCAGCAGCTGGACTAGCGGGAGTTCCTACGAGCAGTACTTC. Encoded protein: CASSWTSGSSYEQYF.

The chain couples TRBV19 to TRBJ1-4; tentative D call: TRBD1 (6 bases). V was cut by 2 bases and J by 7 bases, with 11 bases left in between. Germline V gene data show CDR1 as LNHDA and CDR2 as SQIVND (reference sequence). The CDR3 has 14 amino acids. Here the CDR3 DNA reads TGTGCCAGTAGTATAACAGGGAGGGCTGAAAAACTGTTTTTT. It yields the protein CASSITGRAEKLFF.

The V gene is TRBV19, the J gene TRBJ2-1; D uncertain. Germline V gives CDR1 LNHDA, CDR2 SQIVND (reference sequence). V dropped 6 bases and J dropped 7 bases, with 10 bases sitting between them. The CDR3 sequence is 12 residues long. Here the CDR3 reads CASSPPSNEQFF. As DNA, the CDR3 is TGTGCCAGTAGCCCCCCTTCTAATGAGCAGTTCTTC.

CDR3 DNA: TGCGCCAGCAGCTGGGAGGGACAAAAGAACACTGAAGCTTTCTTT. Translating gives CASSWEGQKNTEAFF. The rearrangement links TRBV5-1 to TRBJ1-1; D might be TRBD1 (6 bases). The V end lost 3 bases, the J end lost 1 base, and 13 bases lay between the germline ends. Germline loops: CDR1 SGHRS, CDR2 YFSETQ. This CDR3 contains 15 residues.

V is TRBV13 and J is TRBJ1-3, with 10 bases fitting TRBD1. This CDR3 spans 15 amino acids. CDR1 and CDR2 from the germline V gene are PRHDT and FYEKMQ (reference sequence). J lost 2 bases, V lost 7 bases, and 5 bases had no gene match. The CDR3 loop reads CASTRQGAPGNTIYF. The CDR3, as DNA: TGTGCCAGCACAAGACAGGGGGCCCCTGGAAACACCATATATTTT.

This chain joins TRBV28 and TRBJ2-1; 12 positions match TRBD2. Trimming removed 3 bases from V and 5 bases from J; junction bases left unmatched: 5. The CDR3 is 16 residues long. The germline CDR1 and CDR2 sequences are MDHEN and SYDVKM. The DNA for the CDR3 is TGTGCCAGCAGTTTGACGGGACTAGCGGGTAACAATGAGCAGTTCTTC. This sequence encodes CASSLTGLAGNNEQFF.

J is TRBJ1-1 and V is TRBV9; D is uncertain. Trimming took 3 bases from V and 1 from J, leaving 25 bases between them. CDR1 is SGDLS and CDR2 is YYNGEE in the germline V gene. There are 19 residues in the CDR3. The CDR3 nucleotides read TGTGCCAGCAGCGAGGGCGGAGCAGCATTCGGGGTAAAGAACACTGAAGCTTTCTTT. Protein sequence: CASSEGGAAFGVKNTEAFF.

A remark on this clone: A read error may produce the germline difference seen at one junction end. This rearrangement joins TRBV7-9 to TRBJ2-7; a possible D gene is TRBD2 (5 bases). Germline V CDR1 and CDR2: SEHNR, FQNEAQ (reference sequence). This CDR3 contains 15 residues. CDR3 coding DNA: TGTTCCAGCAGCCCAGTGACGCCTACATCGGGAGAGCAGTACTTC. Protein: CSSSPVTPTSGEQYF.

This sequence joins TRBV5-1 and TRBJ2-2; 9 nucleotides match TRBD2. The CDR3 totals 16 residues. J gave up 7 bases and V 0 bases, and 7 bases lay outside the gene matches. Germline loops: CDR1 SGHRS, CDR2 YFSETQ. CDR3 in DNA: TGCGCCAGCAGCTTGGTCCTAGCGGGATCCGGCGGGGAGCTGTTTTTT. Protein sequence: CASSLVLAGSGGELFF.

The CDR3 loop is CASSLVPGDYEQYF. The DNA of the CDR3 is TGTGCCAGCAGCTTAGTTCCAGGTGATTACGAGCAGTACTTC. This chain uses TRBV11-1 with TRBJ2-7, with D uncertain. In germline, CDR1 is SGHAT, CDR2 FQDESV (reference sequence). Trimming pared 1 base from V and 4 bases from J, leaving 11 bases between. This CDR3 is 14 amino acids long.

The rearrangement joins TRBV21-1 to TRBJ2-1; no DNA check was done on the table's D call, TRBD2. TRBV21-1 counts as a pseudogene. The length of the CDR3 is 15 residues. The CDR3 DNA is TGTGCCAGCAGCAAACTAGCGGGAGCAGACAATGAGCAGTTCTTC. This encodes CASSKLAGADNEQFF.

CDR3 coding DNA: TGTGCCAGCAGCGTAGGACAGGGGTACTCTGGAAACACCATATATTTT. It codes for CASSVGQGYSGNTIYF. The chain has TRBV9 and TRBJ1-3; 8 bases align to TRBD1. Looked up from germline, CDR1 is SGDLS and CDR2 is YYNGEE. CDR3 length: 16 residues. V trimming: 0 bases; J trimming: 0 bases; junction bases outside the gene matches: 2. Full variable domain (outside the CDR3, taken from reference TRBV9 and TRBJ1-3): DSGVTQTPKHLITATGQRVTLRCSPRSGDLSVYWYQQSLDQGLQFLIQYYNGEERAKGNILERFSAQQFPDLHSELNLSSLELGDSALYFCASSVGQGYSGNTIYFGEGSWLTVV.

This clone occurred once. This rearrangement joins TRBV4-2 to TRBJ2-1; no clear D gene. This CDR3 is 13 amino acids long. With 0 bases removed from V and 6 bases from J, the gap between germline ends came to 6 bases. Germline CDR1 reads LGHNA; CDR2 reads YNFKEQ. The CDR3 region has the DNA TGTGCCAGCAGCCAAGATCTACCCAATGAGCAGTTCTTC. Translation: CASSQDLPNEQFF.

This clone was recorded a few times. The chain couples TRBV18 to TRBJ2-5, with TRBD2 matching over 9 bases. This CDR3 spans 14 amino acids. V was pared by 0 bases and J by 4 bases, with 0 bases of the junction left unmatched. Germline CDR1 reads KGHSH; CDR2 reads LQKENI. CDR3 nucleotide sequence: TGTGCCAGCTCACCACCGGGACTAGCAGAGACCCAGTACTTC. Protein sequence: CASSPPGLAETQYF.

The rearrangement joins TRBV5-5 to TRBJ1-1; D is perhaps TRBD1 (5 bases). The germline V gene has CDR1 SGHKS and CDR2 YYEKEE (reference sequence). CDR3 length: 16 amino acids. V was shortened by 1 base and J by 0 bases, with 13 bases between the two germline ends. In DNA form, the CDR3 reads TGTGCCAGCAGCTTGTGGCCAGGGCTGATGAACACTGAAGCTTTCTTT. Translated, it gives CASSLWPGLMNTEAFF.

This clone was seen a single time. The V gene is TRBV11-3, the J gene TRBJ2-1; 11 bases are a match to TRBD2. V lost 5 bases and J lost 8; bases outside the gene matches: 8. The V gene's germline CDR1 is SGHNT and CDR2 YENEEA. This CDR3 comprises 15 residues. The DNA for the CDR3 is TGTGCCAGCAGCCTCGGGACTAGCGGCCGCGATGAGCAGTTCTTC. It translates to CASSLGTSGRDEQFF.

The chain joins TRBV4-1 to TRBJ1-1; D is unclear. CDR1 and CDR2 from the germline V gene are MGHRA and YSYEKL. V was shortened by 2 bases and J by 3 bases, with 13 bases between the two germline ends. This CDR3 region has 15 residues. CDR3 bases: TGCGCCAGCAGCCAACTATGGAGGTTGGACACTGAAGCTTTCTTT. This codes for CASSQLWRLDTEAFF.

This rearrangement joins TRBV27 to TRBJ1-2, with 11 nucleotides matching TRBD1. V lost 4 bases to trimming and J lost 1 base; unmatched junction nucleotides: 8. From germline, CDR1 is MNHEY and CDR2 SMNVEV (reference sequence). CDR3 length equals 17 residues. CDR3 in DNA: TGTGCCAGCAGTTCCTCCGGGACAGGGGGTTTTAACTATGGCTACACCTTC. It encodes CASSSSGTGGFNYGYTF.